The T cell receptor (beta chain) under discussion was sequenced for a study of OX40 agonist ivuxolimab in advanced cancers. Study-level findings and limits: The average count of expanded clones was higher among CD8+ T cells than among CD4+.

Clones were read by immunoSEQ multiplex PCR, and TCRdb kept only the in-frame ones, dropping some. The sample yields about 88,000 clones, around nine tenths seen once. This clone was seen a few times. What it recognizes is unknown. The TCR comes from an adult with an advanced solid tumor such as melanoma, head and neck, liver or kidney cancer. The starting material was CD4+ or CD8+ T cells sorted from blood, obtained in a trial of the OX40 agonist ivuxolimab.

The CDR3 loop is CASSMGRNQPQHF. The CDR3 nucleotides are TGTGCCAGTAGTATGGGGCGCAATCAGCCCCAGCATTTT. This chain uses TRBV19 with TRBJ1-5, with D possibly being TRBD1 (5 bases). Per the germline V gene, CDR1 is LNHDA and CDR2 is SQIVND (reference sequence). V was cut by 3 bases and J by 2 bases, with 5 bases left in between. This CDR3 contains 13 residues.